Listed below are T cell receptor beta chains from one sample, sequenced in a study of blood T cell repertoires in COVID-19. Some clones are missing from TCRdb's copy, which holds only in-frame ones; the method was immunoSEQ multiplex PCR. The data show 110,000 to 150,000 clones, approximately 83% seen once. Material: peripheral blood. These receptors all come from a human donor in a cohort sampled during active COVID-19. Both conserved end residues are part of each CDR3. The D gene is left open where the match is weak. Expanded clones are given a class, and other clones once, few, many or no size at all.

>TRBV27|NA|TRBD2|TRBJ2-7
TGTGCCAGCAGGAAAGCGGGGGGGCTCTACGAGCAGTACTTC
CASRKAGGLYEQYF
>TRBV7-7|NA|NA|TRBJ2-3
TGTGCTAGCAGCTTGGGAGCTAGCACAGATACGCAGTATTTT
CASSLGASTDTQYF
>TRBV5-1|NA|NA|TRBJ2-7
TGCGCCAGCACCCTCGGCTACGAGCAGTACTTC
CASTLGYEQYF
>TRBV7-9|NA|TRBD1|TRBJ2-3
TGTGCCAGCAGAACGGGACAGGGGGGCACAGATACGCAGTATTTT
CASRTGQGGTDTQYF
>TRBV5-4|NA|NA|TRBJ1-5
TGTGCCAGCAACCAACTCGATCGGGAATGGCAGCCCCAGCATTTT
CASNQLDREWQPQHF
>TRBV11-2|NA|NA|TRBJ1-1
TGTGCCAGCAGCTTAGGGGGCAGGGCAAGGAGTCACACTGAAGCTTTCTTT
CASSLGGRARSHTEAFF
>TRBV9|NA|TRBD1|TRBJ1-4
TGTGCCAGCAGCGTGGGGACAGGGGATGAAAAACTGTTTTTT
CASSVGTGDEKLFF
>TRBV2|NA|NA|TRBJ1-2
TGTGCCAGCAGGGGGGACTGGACCTATGGCTACACCTTC
CASRGDWTYGYTF
>TRBV5-1|NA|TRBD2|TRBJ2-1
TGCGCCAGCAGCTGGACTAGCGGGGGGCATATTGAGCAGTTCTTC
CASSWTSGGHIEQFF
>TRBV7-9|NA|NA|TRBJ2-2
TGTGCCAGCAGCTCGACAGGGAACACCGGGGAGCTGTTTTTT
CASSSTGNTGELFF
>TRBV10-1|NA|TRBD1|TRBJ1-2
TGCGCCAGCAGGCCTCAGACAGGGCCTTATCTAGCAATCCTCTATGGCTACACCTTC
CASRPQTGPYLAILYGYTF
>TRBV25-1|NA|NA|TRBJ2-1
TGTGCCAGCAGTGAAACAGAATCATACAATGAGCAGTTCTTC
CASSETESYNEQFF
>TRBV6-2/TRBV6-3|few|TRBD2|TRBJ2-1
TGTGCCAGCAGTTACTCGGACAGCGGGGGCCTCGGTGAGCAGTTCTTC
CASSYSDSGGLGEQFF
>TRBV18|NA|TRBD1|TRBJ2-7
TGTGCCAGCTCACCAACGGGACAGGGGGCCTACGAGCAGTACTTC
CASSPTGQGAYEQYF
>TRBV11-2|few|NA|TRBJ1-1
TGTGCCAGCAGCTCGGGGTTGAGGAACACTGAAGCTTTCTTT
CASSSGLRNTEAFF
>TRBV24-1|NA|NA|TRBJ2-7
TGTGCCACCAGTGAGACACTTTCCTACGAGCAGTACTTC
CATSETLSYEQYF
>TRBV9|NA|NA|TRBJ1-2
TGTGCCAGCAGCGTAGTTGGGCAGGGGAGTGCTGGCTACACCTTC
CASSVVGQGSAGYTF
>TRBV7-6|NA|TRBD2|TRBJ2-2
TGTGCCAGCAGCTTAGTCGCTAGCGGGGGGACTAACACCGGGGAGCTGTTTTTT
CASSLVASGGTNTGELFF
>TRBV29-1|NA|NA|TRBJ1-4
TGCAGCGCGAAGGGGGGGCTAACTAATGAAAAACTGTTTTTT
CSAKGGLTNEKLFF
>TRBV6-6|NA|NA|TRBJ2-4
TGTGCCAGCACCTCCTCGGACAGACTAGCCAAAAACATTCAGTACTTC
CASTSSDRLAKNIQYF
>TRBV9|NA|NA|TRBJ1-1
TGTGCCAGCAGCGTAAACCCCGTCGGGGTAGACACTGAAGCTTTCTTT
CASSVNPVGVDTEAFF
>TRBV6-5|NA|TRBD1|TRBJ2-2
TGTGCCAGCAGTTTTTTACAGGGGGCTAAAAACGGGGAGCTGTTTTTT
CASSFLQGAKNGELFF
>TRBV10-3|NA|NA|TRBJ1-2
TGTGCCATCAGTGAGTCGCCAGTCTATGGCTACACCTTC
CAISESPVYGYTF
>TRBV19|NA|NA|TRBJ2-5
TGTGCCAGTAGGGCCCCACCGGGAGTAACAAAAGAGACCCAGTACTTC
CASRAPPGVTKETQYF
>TRBV7-6|NA|TRBD2|TRBJ2-7
TGTGCCACCGGGGAGGGGTACGAGCAGTACTTC
CATGEGYEQYF
>TRBV7-9|NA|NA|TRBJ1-2
TGTGCCAGCAGCTTAGGACAGTTATATGGCTACACCTTC
CASSLGQLYGYTF
>TRBV11-2|NA|NA|TRBJ1-3
TGTGCCAGCAGCCCGGGACTGATCTCTGGAAACACCATATATTTT
CASSPGLISGNTIYF
>TRBV5-1|NA|NA|TRBJ1-2
TGCGCCAGCAGCTTGGGAGGGGACTCCTATGGCTACACCTTC
CASSLGGDSYGYTF
>TRBV16|NA|NA|TRBJ1-6
TGTGCCAGCAGCCGTATAACCAGGGATTCACCCCTCCACTTT
CASSRITRDSPLHF
>TRBV12-3/TRBV12-4|NA|NA|TRBJ2-6
TGTGCCACCCGGGTCTCTGGGGCCAACGTCCTGACTTTC
CATRVSGANVLTF
>TRBV5-4|NA|TRBD1|TRBJ1-2
TGTGCCAGCAGCTTGATCGGGACAGGGGGCGGTGGCTACACCTTC
CASSLIGTGGGGYTF
>TRBV10-3|NA|NA|TRBJ2-1
TGTGCCATCAGTGGGCAGGGGTCCTACAATGAGCAGTTCTTC
CAISGQGSYNEQFF
>TRBV6-5|once|TRBD1|TRBJ1-4
TGTGCCAGCAGGTCTGGGACAGGGTATGAAAAACTGTTTTTT
CASRSGTGYEKLFF
>TRBV12-3/TRBV12-4|NA|NA|TRBJ2-7
TGTGCCAGCAGTTCCAGCTCCTACGAGCAGTACTTC
CASSSSSYEQYF
>TRBV7-9|NA|NA|TRBJ1-5
TGTGCCAGCAGTCGAGACATTTCCAATCAGCCCCAGCATTTT
CASSRDISNQPQHF
>TRBV12-3/TRBV12-4|NA|TRBD2|TRBJ2-5
TGTGCCAGCAGTTTGCAGGGACTAGGGTACTTC
CASSLQGLGYF
>TRBV7-6|NA|TRBD2|TRBJ2-7
TGTGCCAGCAGCCCCCGGACTAGCGGGGGGGCTTACGAGCAGTACTTC
CASSPRTSGGAYEQYF
>TRBV28|once|NA|TRBJ2-7
TGTGCCAGCAACCCACCGGGGAGAAACGAGCAGTACTTC
CASNPPGRNEQYF
>TRBV28|NA|TRBD1|TRBJ2-7
TGTGCCAGCAGTTTATCCGGACAGGGAGGTGATGAGCAGTACTTC
CASSLSGQGGDEQYF
>TRBV4-1|NA|NA|TRBJ2-7
TGCGCCAGCAGCCAAGCCTCGGCAGGCTACGAGCAGTACTTC
CASSQASAGYEQYF
>TRBV7-9|NA|NA|TRBJ2-3
TGTGCCAGCAGCTTAGCCCTTATATCGTCCGGTACGCAGTATTTT
CASSLALISSGTQYF
>TRBV7-8|NA|NA|TRBJ1-3
TGTGCCAGCAGCCCCGAACCCGAAGAGTACTCTGGAAACACCATATATTTT
CASSPEPEEYSGNTIYF
>TRBV11-2|NA|TRBD2|TRBJ2-7
TGTGCCAGCAGCAAAGAGCGGGGGGGCCGTTACGAGCAGTACTTC
CASSKERGGRYEQYF
>TRBV5-6|NA|NA|TRBJ2-7
TGTGCCAGCAGCTTGGGACAGACCCCCTACGAGCAGTACTTC
CASSLGQTPYEQYF
>TRBV7-9|NA|TRBD1|TRBJ1-6
TGTGCCAGCAGCTCCGGACAGGGGGCAGGAAATTCACCCCTCCACTTT
CASSSGQGAGNSPLHF
>TRBV18|few|TRBD1|TRBJ2-7
TGTGCCAGCTCATCGGACAGGTTGGGCTACGAGCAGTACTTC
CASSSDRLGYEQYF
>TRBV7-9|NA|NA|TRBJ2-7
TGTGCCAGCAGCTCGTCAATGGGGGCCTCGATCTCCTACGAGCAGTACTTC
CASSSSMGASISYEQYF
>TRBV19|NA|NA|TRBJ2-7
TGTGCCAGTAGTATAACTCTACAGGGTACCGAGCAGTACTTC
CASSITLQGTEQYF
>TRBV6-5|NA|TRBD1|TRBJ1-1
TGTGCCAGCAGCCCCGACAGGGGAGGGACTGAAGCTTTCTTT
CASSPDRGGTEAFF